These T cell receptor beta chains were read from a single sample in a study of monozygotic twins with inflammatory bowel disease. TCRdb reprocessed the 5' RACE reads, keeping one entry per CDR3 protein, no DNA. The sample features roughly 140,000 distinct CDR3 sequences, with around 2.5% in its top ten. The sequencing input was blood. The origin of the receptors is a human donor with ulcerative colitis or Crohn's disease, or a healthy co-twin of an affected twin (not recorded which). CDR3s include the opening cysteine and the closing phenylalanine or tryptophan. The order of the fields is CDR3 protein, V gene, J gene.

CASSAGQAPNQPQHF	TRBV5-1	TRBJ1-5
CASSLGDSSKFF	TRBV5-1	TRBJ2-1
CSAASTGLTYEQYF	TRBV20-1	TRBJ2-7
CSARPLGLGETQYF	TRBV20-1	TRBJ2-5
CSARDPEIGDEKLFF	TRBV20-1	TRBJ1-4
CASSSKFQGNSYEQYF	TRBV7-2	TRBJ2-7
CASSALPGGTYEQYF	TRBV7-6	TRBJ2-7
CASSLSADSSYEQYF	TRBV28	TRBJ2-7
CSAEEKGYKAYEQYF	TRBV20-1	TRBJ2-7
CSAQLAGGPETQYF	TRBV20-1	TRBJ2-5
CASSLEGGIPNSPLHF	TRBV4-1	TRBJ1-6
CASSPDGGGTGSWVLTYNEQFF	TRBV3-1	TRBJ2-1
CASSLASTGNQPQHF	TRBV7-2	TRBJ1-5
CASSGGASYEQYF	TRBV5-1	TRBJ2-7
CASSRTSVISNEQYF	TRBV12-3/TRBV12-4	TRBJ2-7
CASSQDARMNTEAFF	TRBV14	TRBJ1-1
CASSLPGRHSGNTIYF	TRBV7-2	TRBJ1-3
CSARAQLITEAFF	TRBV20-1	TRBJ1-1
CASSYFGTPSTDTQYF	TRBV6-5	TRBJ2-3
CAGSARDGAYEQYF	TRBV5-5	TRBJ2-7
CAWSGRGLNTGELFF	TRBV30	TRBJ2-2
CAITADRAAYEQYF	TRBV10-3	TRBJ2-7
CASSLSGTGELFF	TRBV18	TRBJ2-2
CASSVPSTDTQYF	TRBV9	TRBJ2-3
CASSPRGGLLQETQYF	TRBV3-1	TRBJ2-5
CASSLASGNEQFF	TRBV5-1	TRBJ2-1
CSAVAGQGLNIQYF	TRBV20-1	TRBJ2-4
CASSQRFQGSSYEQYF	TRBV4-1	TRBJ2-7
CASSLRGLFTYEQYF	TRBV7-8	TRBJ2-7
CASSEYGRQPNHEQYF	TRBV25-1	TRBJ2-7
CASRTDTRTETF	TRBV6-5	TRBJ1-2
CASSLAQGTGELFF	TRBV5-5	TRBJ2-2
CASKHLGDTEAFF	TRBV7-9	TRBJ1-1
CASSFTYSYEQYF	TRBV27	TRBJ2-7
CSTGGMENQPQHF	TRBV20-1	TRBJ1-5
CASSPLSSGTIRVETQYF	TRBV18	TRBJ2-5
CASSLDAGEKLFF	TRBV7-9	TRBJ1-4
CASSSPDKSNTGELFF	TRBV6-5	TRBJ2-2
CASSFYGGDLHF	TRBV12-3/TRBV12-4	TRBJ1-6
CASSQDIDRADTQYF	TRBV4-3	TRBJ2-3
CASSARTGDYNEQFF	TRBV9	TRBJ2-1
CASSIYGTGAEKLFF	TRBV27	TRBJ1-4
CASSRRGQGITGELFF	TRBV12-3/TRBV12-4	TRBJ2-2
CASSIRQGNSPLHF	TRBV19	TRBJ1-6
CASSPEMGSGGVGNEQFF	TRBV4-1	TRBJ2-1
CASSPGPSFDTQYF	TRBV7-3	TRBJ2-3
CASSQGRGGAWDEQFF	TRBV4-1	TRBJ2-1
CASSPGKTARSDTIYF	TRBV5-1	TRBJ1-3
CASSRGTSGEQFF	TRBV7-3	TRBJ2-1
CASSAQPGVQQPQHF	TRBV12-3/TRBV12-4	TRBJ1-5
CASSPTGRFGELFF	TRBV14	TRBJ2-2